The 27 T cell receptor beta chains given below trace back to one sample, sequenced in a study of blood T cell repertoires in COVID-19. Data came from immunoSEQ multiplex PCR; TCRdb stores just in-frame clones and leaves some out. The table includes a few hundred thousand clones, 85% to 90% detected once. The sample consisted of PBMCs or T cells enriched from blood (not recorded which). Receptor source: a man aged 35 to 55 who had recovered from COVID-19.

This clone was counted between two and nine times. The genes are TRBV4-3 and TRBJ2-5; 11 nucleotides match TRBD2. CDR1 and CDR2 from the germline V gene are LGHNA and YSLEER. The CDR3 sequence is 20 residues long. The V gene end was trimmed by 0 bases and the J gene end by 5 bases; junction bases not matched to a gene: 17. In DNA form, the CDR3 reads TGCGCCAGCAGCCAAGAATGGCTTAGCGGGGGGGCTGGGGTTCTTGAGACCCAGTACTTC. Protein sequence: CASSQEWLSGGAGVLETQYF.

The J gene is TRBJ1-6, the V gene TRBV19; D is uncertain. V lost 6 bases and J 5 bases, leaving 8 bases between the germline ends. Germline CDR1 is LNHDA and CDR2 is SQIVND (reference sequence). The CDR3 totals 13 residues. Here the CDR3 DNA reads TGTGCCAGTAGCCCGGTGAATAATTCACCCCTCCACTTT. This encodes CASSPVNNSPLHF.

This chain joins TRBV4-1 and TRBJ2-1; 14 bases are a match to TRBD2. Germline-derived CDR1 and CDR2 are MGHRA and YSYEKL. The J segment lost 9 bases and the V segment lost 4 bases, leaving 8 bases of the junction unmatched. This CDR3 contains 16 residues. The CDR3 bases are TGCGCCAGCAGCCTGACCCGTGGACTAGCGGGAGGTGAGCAGTTCTTC. Translation: CASSLTRGLAGGEQFF.

This clone was observed a handful of times. The genes are TRBV7-9 and TRBJ1-2; 8 bases agree with TRBD1. The V gene's germline CDR1 is SEHNR and CDR2 FQNEAQ (reference sequence). This CDR3 has 14 residues. V gave up 4 bases and J gave up 4 bases; unmatched junction bases: 5. The CDR3 DNA follows: TGTGCCAGCAGCTCAACAGGGGGAACCTATGGCTACACCTTC. Translating it yields CASSSTGGTYGYTF.

The chain combines TRBV19 with TRBJ1-2; 9 bases are a match to TRBD1. After removal of 5 bases from V and 5 bases from J, the junction contained 9 bases not matched to a gene. Germline-derived CDR1 and CDR2 are LNHDA and SQIVND (reference sequence). The CDR3 spans 15 residues. This CDR3 reads CASSPIGGQGYGYTF. CDR3 DNA: TGTGCCAGTAGTCCTATAGGAGGACAGGGGTATGGCTACACCTTC.

This chain uses TRBV6-5 with TRBJ2-1, with 7 positions matching TRBD2. The ends lost 7 bases at V and 8 bases at J; junction bases unmatched: 14. The V gene's germline CDR1 is MNHEY and CDR2 SVGAGI. The length of the CDR3 is 15 residues. DNA for the CDR3: TGTGCCAGCACTAATAGGGGAGGGGTAAGCGATGAGCAGTTCTTC. It translates to CASTNRGGVSDEQFF.

The chain employs TRBV6-5 and TRBJ1-6; D not resolved. Germline V gene lookup returns CDR1 MNHEY and CDR2 SVGAGI. The CDR3 has 12 amino acids. V lost 7 bases to trimming and J lost 8 bases, with 9 bases between them. The CDR3: CASNNGDSPLHF. CDR3 in DNA: TGTGCCAGCAACAACGGAGATTCACCCCTCCACTTT.

This chain uses TRBV18 with TRBJ1-6; 9 nucleotides align to TRBD1. The CDR3 length is 14 residues. Germline V gene data show CDR1 as KGHSH and CDR2 as LQKENI. Trimming at V came to 3 bases and at J to 9 bases, leaving 3 bases not matched to a gene. In DNA, the CDR3 is TGTGCCAGCTCACCGGACAGGGGCGGTTCACCCCTCCACTTT. This sequence encodes CASSPDRGGSPLHF.

The CDR3 coding sequence is TGCAGCGTTGCGAGACAGGGGGGTGAAGCTTTCTTT. It specifies CSVARQGGEAFF. V gene TRBV29-1 combines with J gene TRBJ1-1; 9 positions agree with TRBD1. The V segment lost 4 bases and the J segment 7 bases; nucleotides outside the gene matches: 4. This CDR3 comprises 12 residues. The germline gives CDR1 SQVTM, CDR2 ANQGSEA. The whole variable domain, filled in from reference TRBV29-1 and TRBJ1-1, reads SAVISQKPSRDICQRGTSLTIQCQVDSQVTMMFWYRQQPGQSLTLIATANQGSEATYESGFVIDKFPISRPNLTFSTLTVSNMSPEDSSIYLCSVARQGGEAFFGQGTRLTVV.

The rearrangement joins TRBV30 to TRBJ2-7; 7 bases fit TRBD1. The germline CDR1 and CDR2 sequences are GTSNPN and SVGIG (reference sequence). V was pared by 5 bases and J by 0 bases, with 1 base of the junction left unmatched. This CDR3 is built from 12 residues. CDR3 in amino acids: CAWDRASYEQYF. The CDR3 DNA is TGTGCCTGGGACAGGGCCTCCTACGAGCAGTACTTC.

The chain links TRBV7-9 to TRBJ2-1; D not resolved. The CDR3 has 14 amino acids. CDR1 and CDR2 from the germline V gene are SEHNR and FQNEAQ (reference sequence). The germline V and J ends were trimmed by 1 base and 8 bases, with 12 bases remaining between them. CDR3 nucleotide sequence: TGTGCCAGCAGCTTAGACTTGAATGAAGATGAGCAGTTCTTC. This encodes CASSLDLNEDEQFF.

J is TRBJ1-2 and V is TRBV14; a possible D gene is TRBD1 (5 bases). V was clipped by 0 bases and J by 5 bases, with 13 bases between them. The CDR3 loop spans 15 amino acids. Germline loops: CDR1 SGHDN, CDR2 FVKESK. The CDR3 nucleotides are TGTGCCAGCAGCCAAGATGGGCAGGGAAGGTATGGCTACACCTTC. This sequence encodes CASSQDGQGRYGYTF.

The rearrangement uses TRBV5-4 and TRBJ2-7, with 7 bases identical to TRBD1. CDR1 is SGHNT and CDR2 is YYREEE in the germline V gene (reference sequence). V was clipped by 3 bases and J by 2 bases; unmatched bases: 8. The CDR3 sequence is 15 residues long. CDR3 DNA: TGTGCCAGCAGCTCTAGGGACAGACAGACCTACGAGCAGTACTTC. Translated: CASSSRDRQTYEQYF.

V is TRBV5-1 and J is TRBJ2-2; maybe TRBD2 (5 bases). The V gene lost 0 bases and the J gene lost 5 bases, with 8 bases spanning the gap. This CDR3 comprises 14 residues. CDR1 SGHRS and CDR2 YFSETQ come from the germline V gene. This CDR3 reads CASSLGRGTGELFF. The CDR3 nucleotides read TGCGCCAGCAGCTTGGGTCGCGGGACCGGGGAGCTGTTTTTT. The variable domain in full, completed from reference TRBV5-1 and TRBJ2-2, reads KAGVTQTPRYLIKTRGQQVTLSCSPISGHRSVSWYQQTPGQGLQFLFEYFSETQRNKGNFPGRFSGRQFSNSRSEMNVSTLELGDSALYLCASSLGRGTGELFFGEGSRLTVL.

This rearrangement joins TRBV30 to TRBJ1-3; D is unresolved. V lost 0 bases and J lost 2, with 5 bases in between. The CDR3 totals 13 residues. Per the germline V gene, CDR1 is GTSNPN and CDR2 is SVGIG (reference sequence). CDR3 loop: CAWSVLTGNTIYF. Here the CDR3 DNA reads TGTGCCTGGAGTGTACTCACTGGAAACACCATATATTTT.

V gene TRBV20-1 combines with J gene TRBJ1-1; a possible D gene is TRBD1 (5 bases). Trimming shortened V by 4 bases and J by 6 bases, and 9 bases separated the two germline ends. CDR1 DFQATT and CDR2 SNEGSKA come from the germline V gene (reference sequence). The CDR3 extends over 11 amino acids. The DNA of the CDR3 is TGCAGTGCTACCAGGGTTCCTGAAGCTTTCTTT. It codes for CSATRVPEAFF.

A remark on this clone: At one of its ends the junction is not consistent with the germline gene, which may arise from a read error. The rearrangement links TRBV28 to TRBJ2-7, with 9 positions matching TRBD1. Germline CDR1 is MDHEN and CDR2 is SYDVKM. This CDR3 is built from 14 residues. DNA of the CDR3: TGTACCAGTGGCAGGGACAGGGCCCCCTACGAGCAGTACTTC. Protein product: CTSGRDRAPYEQYF.

This chain links TRBV4-3 with TRBJ1-6; D remains ambiguous. The germline V gene has CDR1 LGHNA and CDR2 YSLEER. V was trimmed by 0 bases and J by 7 bases, leaving 16 bases between them. The CDR3 has 17 residues. The CDR3 nucleotides read TGCGCCAGCAGCCAAGATCGGCCAGGAAATTCCAATTCACCCCTCCACTTT. Protein product: CASSQDRPGNSNSPLHF.

V and J are TRBV24-1 and TRBJ1-5; TRBD1 agrees at 8 bases. The length of the CDR3 is 15 residues. Losses at the gene ends were 4 bases for V and 5 bases for J; bases not matched to a gene: 6. Germline values: CDR1 KGHDR, CDR2 SFDVKD. In DNA, the CDR3 is TGTGCCACCAGTGACGCCGGGACAGGAGATCAGCCCCAGCATTTT. The encoded protein is CATSDAGTGDQPQHF.

V and J are TRBV18 and TRBJ2-5; 11 nucleotides agree with TRBD2. The CDR3 extends over 17 amino acids. V lost 2 bases and J lost 0; bases outside the gene matches: 5. CDR1 is KGHSH and CDR2 is LQKENI in the germline V gene. In DNA form, the CDR3 reads TGTGCCAGCTCACCAAAAACTAGCGGGGGTCACCAAGAGACCCAGTACTTC. As protein: CASSPKTSGGHQETQYF.

The gene calls are TRBV28 and TRBJ2-3; possible D gene TRBD1, 6 bases. V shed 5 bases and J shed 0 bases, with 15 bases lying between them. CDR1 and CDR2 (germline): MDHEN, SYDVKM. The CDR3 is 16 residues long. CDR3 residues: CASSSQTGSSTDTQYF. The CDR3 DNA sequence: TGTGCCAGCAGTAGCCAAACAGGGAGTAGCACAGATACGCAGTATTTT.

The rearrangement uses TRBV7-2 and TRBJ1-2; TRBD1 aligns across 10 bases. The CDR3 totals 15 residues. Trimming took 1 base from V and 7 from J; bases not matched to a gene: 6. In germline, CDR1 is SGHTA, CDR2 FQGNSA. The CDR3 sequence is CASSLEGQGIGGYTF. The CDR3 coding sequence is TGTGCCAGCAGCTTAGAGGGACAGGGGATCGGTGGCTACACCTTC.

The V and J genes are TRBV2 and TRBJ2-3, with D possibly matching TRBD2 (5 bases). The ends were cut back, 1 base at V and 4 bases at J, with 9 bases in the middle. CDR3 length: 14 residues. CDR1 and CDR2 (germline): SNHLY, FYNNEI. This CDR3 reads CASSEGTSADTQYF. CDR3 DNA sequence: TGTGCCAGCAGTGAAGGGACTTCAGCAGATACGCAGTATTTT.

This chain uses TRBV24-1 with TRBJ2-2; 9 bases match TRBD1. Germline CDR1 and CDR2: KGHDR and SFDVKD. J lost 2 bases, V lost 4 bases, and 7 bases had no gene match. The CDR3 has 17 residues. The CDR3 protein is CATSESPGQGNTGELFF. The DNA of the CDR3 is TGTGCCACCAGTGAATCCCCGGGACAGGGAAACACCGGGGAGCTGTTTTTT.

The rearrangement links TRBV28 to TRBJ2-7; the match to TRBD1 covers 7 bases. Germline CDR1 is MDHEN and CDR2 is SYDVKM. The CDR3 runs to 16 residues. V shed 5 bases and J 1 base; nucleotides not matched to a gene: 11. CDR3 nucleotide sequence: TGTGCCAGCAGTCCCGACAGGGAAGCCCTATCCTACGAGCAGTACTTC. Translated: CASSPDREALSYEQYF.

The V and J genes are TRBV7-2 and TRBJ2-2, with 13 bases that match TRBD2. The CDR3 has 16 residues. The germline CDR1 and CDR2 sequences are SGHTA and FQGNSA. Trimming took 7 bases from V and 4 from J; bases not matched to a gene: 6. CDR3 amino acids: CASTRLAGGGTGELFF. CDR3 DNA: TGTGCCAGCACCAGACTAGCGGGAGGCGGCACCGGGGAGCTGTTTTTT. Using reference TRBV7-2 and TRBJ2-2 for the parts outside the CDR3, the full variable domain is GAGVSQSPSNKVTEKGKDVELRCDPISGHTALYWYRQSLGQGLEFLIYFQGNSAPDKSGLPSDRFSAERTGGSVSTLTIQRTQQEDSAVYLCASTRLAGGGTGELFFGEGSRLTVL.

This rearrangement joins TRBV6-5 to TRBJ2-5; TRBD2 matches at 7 bases. The CDR3 consists of 13 residues. Germline values: CDR1 MNHEY, CDR2 SVGAGI. V shed 7 bases and J 2 bases; nucleotides not matched to a gene: 4. This CDR3 reads CASKISGQETQYF. Here the CDR3 DNA reads TGTGCCAGCAAGATTAGCGGGCAAGAGACCCAGTACTTC.